This T cell receptor (beta chain) was recorded in a study of T cell responses to AZD1222 COVID-19 vaccine. Germline-derived CDR1 and CDR2 are MNHEY and SVGAGI. Trimming removed 6 bases at V and 4 bases at J, with 15 bases between. CDR3 size: 14 residues. In regard to this clone: What it recognizes is unknown.

Only in-frame clones appear in the TCRdb table, and some are missing; sequencing was by immunoSEQ multiplex PCR. The repertoire holds approximately 79,000 clones, with roughly 80% as singletons. Study outcomes and limitations: Donors were mostly white British, more females; clonal diversity possibly underestimated.

The chain links TRBV6-5 to TRBJ1-1; tentative D call: TRBD1 (6 bases). The specimen comprised peripheral blood, sampled 28 days after the second AZD1222 dose. The receptor was isolated from an adult who received the AZD1222 COVID-19 vaccine. CDR3 protein: CASRGAARATEAFF. For the CDR3, the DNA is TGTGCCAGCAGGGGGGCCGCGCGCGCCACTGAAGCTTTCTTT.